A selection of T cell receptor beta chains follows, all from one sample in a study of T cells in Graves' hyperthyroidism and ophthalmopathy. Using its own MiXCR run on the multiplex PCR reads, TCRdb lists one record per CDR3 protein. The data hold about 740,000 distinct CDR3 sequences, with approximately 15% observed a single time. Sample: blood. Source of these receptors: a woman between 18 and 29 years old with Graves' hyperthyroidism. CDR3s include the opening cysteine and the closing phenylalanine or tryptophan. A D gene is named only where the DNA matches it firmly. Clone size is given for some rows only: seen once, a few or many times, or a class if the clone is expanded.

TRBJ2-1,few,.,TRBV15,CATSRHSSYNEQFF,TGTGCCACCAGCAGGCACTCTTCCTACAATGAGCAGTTCTTC
TRBJ2-7,.,.,TRBV10-3,CATRDALSGYEQYF,TGTGCCACGAGAGACGCCCTGTCGGGCTACGAGCAGTACTTC
TRBJ2-1,.,TRBD2,TRBV6-1,CASKSRGDFLLSGRARYNEQFF,TGTGCCAGCAAGTCCAGGGGGGACTTCCTGCTTAGCGGGAGGGCCCGGTACAATGAGCAGTTCTTC
TRBJ1-1,many,.,TRBV29-1,CSVRGGQTEAFF,TGCAGCGTCCGTGGGGGGCAAACTGAAGCTTTCTTT
TRBJ2-3,.,.,TRBV9,CASSVGRGLPTDTRYF,TGTGCCAGCAGCGTAGGCAGGGGCTTACCCACAGATACGCGGTATTTT
TRBJ1-1,.,.,TRBV7-3,CASSSFWGTEAFF,TGTGCCAGCAGCTCCTTTTGGGGCACTGAAGCTTTCTTT
TRBJ2-7,.,TRBD2,TRBV6-1,CACQGGRAEFKVGEQYF,TGTGCCTGCCAAGGCGGGAGGGCCGAATTTAAGGTGGGAGAGCAGTACTTC
TRBJ2-7,.,TRBD1,TRBV25-1,CASTSDRGGYEQYF,TGTGCCAGCACCTCGGACAGGGGGGGCTACGAGCAGTACTTC
TRBJ1-5,many,.,TRBV7-8,CASSRQTGYQPQHF,TGTGCCAGCAGCCGTCAGACAGGTTATCAGCCCCAGCATTTT
TRBJ2-1,once,TRBD2,TRBV11-2,CASSLVGSGGIYNEQFF,TGTGCCAGCAGCTTAGTAGGTAGCGGGGGAATCTACAATGAGCAGTTCTTC
TRBJ2-7,.,TRBD1,TRBV12-3/TRBV12-4,CASSFSNNRGIVYEQYF,TGTGCCAGCAGTTTCTCTAACAACAGGGGAATCGTTTACGAGCAGTACTTC
TRBJ1-4,many,.,TRBV6-1,CASRPRAQEKLFF,TGTGCCAGCAGACCCCGGGCACAGGAAAAACTGTTTTTT
TRBJ2-7,few,TRBD2,TRBV29-1,CSTQREQGYEQYF,TGCAGCACTCAGCGGGAGCAGGGGTACGAGCAGTACTTC
TRBJ1-2,.,.,TRBV4-1,CASSQAQGTYGYTF,TGCGCCAGCAGCCAAGCCCAGGGGACCTATGGCTACACCTTC
TRBJ1-4,.,.,TRBV28,CASSYGTSNPRGNEKLFF,TGTGCCAGCAGCTATGGGACATCAAACCCGAGGGGTAATGAAAAACTGTTTTTT
TRBJ2-5,many,TRBD1,TRBV2,CASQRGLVGRETQYF,TGTGCCAGCCAGAGGGGGCTAGTCGGGCGGGAGACCCAGTACTTC
TRBJ1-2,.,.,TRBV18,CASSPRTDTYYGYTF,TGTGCCAGCTCACCAAGGACGGATACTTACTATGGCTACACCTTC
TRBJ2-1,few,TRBD2,TRBV13,CASSLCLPTGLAAYNEQFF,TGTGCCAGCAGCTTATGCCTACCTACCGGACTAGCGGCTTACAATGAGCAGTTCTTC
TRBJ1-5,few,.,TRBV7-9,CASSLVPTGISNQPQHF,TGTGCCAGCAGCTTAGTCCCTACAGGGATTAGCAATCAGCCCCAGCATTTT
TRBJ1-1,many,.,TRBV7-9,CASSSPSESAEAFF,TGTGCCAGCAGCAGCCCCTCAGAGAGCGCGGAAGCTTTCTTT
TRBJ2-7,few,TRBD1,TRBV5-1,CASSSGTGLTYEQYF,TGCGCCAGCAGCTCAGGGACAGGACTAACCTACGAGCAGTACTTC
TRBJ1-3,many,.,TRBV3-1,CASSPTSEASGNTIYF,TGTGCCAGCAGCCCGACATCGGAGGCGTCGGGAAACACCATATATTTT
TRBJ2-1,.,.,TRBV28,CASRRQGGDEQFF,TGTGCCAGCAGACGGCAGGGGGGCGATGAGCAGTTCTTC
TRBJ2-7,.,TRBD1,TRBV28,CASSSQGGQSYEQYF,TGTGCCAGCAGTTCCCAAGGGGGACAGTCCTACGAGCAGTACTTC
TRBJ2-5,many,TRBD1,TRBV7-2,CASGWAGGAKTQYF,TGTGCCAGCGGGTGGGCAGGGGGCGCGAAGACCCAGTACTTC
TRBJ1-3,few,TRBD1,TRBV7-2,CASSPRPTGTAGNTIYF,TGTGCCAGCAGCCCTAGGCCGACAGGGACGGCTGGGAACACCATATATTTT
TRBJ1-1,few,.,TRBV6-6,CASSYGRVRANTEAFF,TGTGCCAGCAGTTACGGGAGGGTTCGGGCGAACACTGAAGCTTTCTTT
TRBJ1-1,many,.,TRBV12-3/TRBV12-4,CASSRRTGSNTEAFF,TGTGCCAGCAGTCGGCGAACAGGGTCTAACACTGAAGCTTTCTTT
TRBJ2-2,.,TRBD2,TRBV24-1,CATSREGRTGELFF,TGTGCCACCAGTAGGGAGGGCCGCACCGGGGAGCTGTTTTTT